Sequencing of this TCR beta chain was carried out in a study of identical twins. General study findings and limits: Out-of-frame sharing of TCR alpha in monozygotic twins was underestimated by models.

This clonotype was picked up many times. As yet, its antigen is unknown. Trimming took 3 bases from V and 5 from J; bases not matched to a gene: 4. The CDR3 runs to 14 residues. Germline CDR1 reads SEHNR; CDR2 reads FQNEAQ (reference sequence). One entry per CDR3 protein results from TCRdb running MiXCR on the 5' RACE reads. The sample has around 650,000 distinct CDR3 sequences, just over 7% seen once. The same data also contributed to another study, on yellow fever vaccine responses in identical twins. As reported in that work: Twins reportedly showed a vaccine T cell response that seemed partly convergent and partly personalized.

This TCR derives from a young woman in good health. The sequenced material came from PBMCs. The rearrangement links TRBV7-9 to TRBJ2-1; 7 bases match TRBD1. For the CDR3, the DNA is TGTGCCAGCAGCTTCCGGGACAGTAACAATGAGCAGTTCTTC. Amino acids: CASSFRDSNNEQFF.